The source of this T cell receptor beta chain is a study of T cell responses to AZD1222 COVID-19 vaccine (dated by TCRdb to the early 2020s). With respect to the entire study: AZD1222 recipients given second doses at about 4 weeks or at about 12 weeks were pooled, since spike-specific TCR depth and breadth were not found to differ between the two schedules. TCR sequencing was performed for about 240 trial participants, of whom 200 to 220 were given two doses of AZD1222 and approximately 26 were given two doses of MenACWY control vaccine. Enrollment into the trials was organized by age into subgroups of 18-55, 56-69 and 70-plus years, and those subgroups contained roughly 150, 30 and 60 TCR-sequenced participants, respectively. Overall study outcomes, separate from this receptor: The 56-69-year group was small, and its depth increase did not reach significance, likely because of low power. No day 14 peak-response samples were available, so repertoires were characterized only after the peak T cell response. After two AZD1222 doses, both the breadth and the depth of spike-specific TCRs were significantly higher than at day 0 and than in MenACWY recipients. Participants were mostly white British and included more females than males, and it was suggested by the authors that clonal diversity may have been underestimated. Conclusions about previously exposed vaccinees are limited, since just a handful of AZD1222 recipients were seropositive for SARS-CoV-2 at baseline. Nearly half of unique spike-specific TCRs reportedly recognized epitopes outside regions mutated in the B.1.351 and B.1.1.7 variants. CD4 TCRs associated with the vaccine covered the entire spike protein, and the dominant responses were in regions 160-218 and 743-854.

The CDR1 and CDR2 encoded by the germline V gene are LGHNA and YSLEER. The CDR3 sequence holds 16 residues, the cysteine and phenylalanine included. Left in the record is the CDR3 DNA by itself, 48 bases read in frame from the first base. V and J are truncated by 0 bases and 1 base respectively, leaving an intervening sequence of 12 bases. Concerning this clone: This clone's antigen is unknown. Base qualities are not at hand, and no much larger clone is one base apart.

The time point label of this sample denotes: baseline before first vaccination. Vaccinee samples were obtained from the UK trials COV001 and COV002, which included a single-blind randomized controlled phase 2/3 trial of AZD1222 (ChAdOx1 nCoV-19) in healthy adults. For TCRbeta chain sequencing, PBMC samples were collected from trial participants at day 0 and at day 28 after the second dose. The CDR3 regions of human TCRbeta chains were analyzed by immunosequencing. The study's own analysis went as follows. Repertoire TCRs were checked for matches against a reference library of SARS-CoV-2-specific TCRs that had been generated using the MIRA antigen-specificity platform. Breadth was defined as the fraction of unique TCRs that were SARS-CoV-2-associated. Depth was defined as the fraction of total T cells that were SARS-CoV-2-associated. Each spike-specific TCR was assigned to its reactive spike region and to a CD4 or CD8 class using the MIRA data. Log10-transformed breadth and depth values were compared by one-way ANOVA with Sidak's multiple comparisons tests. This immuneACCESS table, as held by TCRdb, lists in-frame sequences with V and J called but not all clones. Of the missing ones, under half trace to an unresolved V gene in checked studies; the others have no known cause. That table supplies the V and J calls and clone size; D and trimming were determined from the DNA. The sample table records approximately 100,000 clones; around 87% of these occur just once. The top ten clones comprise about 3.5% of the sample.

Here the chain combines TRBV4-3 and TRBJ1-1, with the D gene call left open. The receptor was derived from an adult in good health. This sample comprised peripheral blood, obtained on day 0 of AZD1222 vaccination. Read as DNA, the sequence is TGCGCCAGCAGCCAAGATCATAGACGGCCGAACACTGAAGCTTTCTTT. Translated, this gives CASSQDHRRPNTEAFF.